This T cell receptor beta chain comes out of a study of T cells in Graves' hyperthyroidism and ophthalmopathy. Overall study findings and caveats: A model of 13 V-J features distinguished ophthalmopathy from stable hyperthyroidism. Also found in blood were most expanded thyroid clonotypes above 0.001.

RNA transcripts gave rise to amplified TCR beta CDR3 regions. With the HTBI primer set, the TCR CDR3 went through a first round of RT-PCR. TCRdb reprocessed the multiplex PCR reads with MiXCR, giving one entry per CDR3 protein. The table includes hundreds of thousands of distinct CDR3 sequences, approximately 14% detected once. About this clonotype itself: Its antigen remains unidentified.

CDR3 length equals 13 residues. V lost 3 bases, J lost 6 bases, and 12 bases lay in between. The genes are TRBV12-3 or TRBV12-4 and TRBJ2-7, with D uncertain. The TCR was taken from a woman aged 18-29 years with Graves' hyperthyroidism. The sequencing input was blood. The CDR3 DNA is TGTGCCAGCAGTTTCTCCATTTCACCCGAGCAGTACTTC. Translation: CASSFSISPEQYF.